A single TCR beta chain is shown here with its context. The data derive from a study of response to subunit inactivated influenza vaccine. The germline gives CDR1 KGHSH, CDR2 LQKENI. The CDR3 consists of 13 residues. Trimming stripped 8 bases from V and 0 bases from J, with 11 bases between. One entry per CDR3 protein, called by TCRdb with MiXCR from the RT-PCR reads. The table has 150,000 to 200,000 distinct CDR3 sequences, approximately 12% seen once; the top ten hold 25% to 30%. This sample was shared with a second study, whose subject was T cells expressing NK-cell markers. That study adds: UMIs accompanied the 5'RACE template switching by which TCR beta cDNA was made.

The V gene is TRBV18, the J gene TRBJ2-7; D not certain. The material was CD8+ T cells sorted from PBMCs, obtained 11 to 12 days after vaccination. This receptor was taken from a man aged 50 to 60 who received an inactivated influenza vaccine. CDR3 nucleotides: TGTGCCAGCCGCGCGGCCGACTCCTACGAGCAGTACTTC. Its translation is CASRAADSYEQYF.